This T cell receptor (beta chain) came from a study of cytomegalovirus exposure and HLA in healthy donors. Regarding the study as a whole: Immune exposure information comprised only CMV serostatus. As confirmed in vitro, three CMV-associated chains were specific for CMV antigens.

About this clone: The antigen remains unidentified.

Vbeta (60) and Jbeta (13) primers were used in the PCR. The repertoire was sequenced with immunoSEQ multiplex PCR; TCRdb's copy has only in-frame clones and lacks some. Of about 160,000 clones listed, approximately 90% were seen once; the top ten hold 0.7% to 1%. The sequenced material came from PBMCs. This TCR derives from a woman aged 25 to 45 in good health and CMV-seronegative.

As DNA, the CDR3 is TGTGCCTGGACGAGCGGGAGCGCGGTTGAGCAGTTCTTC. Amino acids: CAWTSGSAVEQFF. The V and J genes are TRBV30 and TRBJ2-1, with 8 nucleotides matching TRBD2. CDR1 and CDR2 (germline): GTSNPN, SVGIG (reference sequence). This CDR3 is 13 amino acids long. V shed 4 bases and J 9 bases; nucleotides not matched to a gene: 8.